Described below is a single T cell receptor beta chain sequence and its context. CDR1 and CDR2 (germline): MNHEY, SMNVEV (reference sequence). V was pared by 3 bases and J by 4 bases, with 4 bases between. The length of the CDR3 is 13 residues. This sample was taken from a study of blood T cell repertoires in COVID-19. Sequencing used immunoSEQ multiplex PCR; TCRdb keeps in-frame clones, though not all of them. The table shows fewer than 200,000 clones, with approximately 84% occurring only once. This receptor was obtained from a man aged 40-50 years who had recovered from COVID-19. Sequencing input: peripheral blood. The chain carries TRBV27 and TRBJ1-6, with no clear D. CDR3 region: CASSLRYNSPLHF. CDR3 DNA sequence: TGTGCCAGCAGTTTGAGGTATAATTCACCCCTCCACTTT.